One and the same sample provided the 14 T cell receptor beta chains below, sequenced in a study of blood T cell repertoires in COVID-19. Generated by immunoSEQ multiplex PCR, the TCRdb table keeps only in-frame clones and is missing some. The sample yields 100,000 to 150,000 clones, about 85% seen once. Sequencing used peripheral blood. Receptors originate from an elderly woman with acute or convalescent COVID-19.

This sequence joins TRBV18 and TRBJ1-4, with a tentative D call TRBD1 (5 bases). The CDR3 runs 15 residues. The germline V gene encodes CDR1 KGHSH and CDR2 LQKENI. Trimming took 6 bases from V and 0 from J, leaving 11 bases between them. CDR3 sequence: CASSRDGPTNEKLFF. CDR3 in DNA: TGTGCCAGCTCGCGGGACGGACCAACTAATGAAAAACTGTTTTTT.

CDR3 sequence: CASSRGGGEKLFF. In nucleotides, the CDR3 is TGTGCCAGCAGCAGGGGTGGCGGTGAAAAACTGTTTTTT. The chain carries TRBV14 and TRBJ1-4; D possibly corresponds to TRBD1 (5 bases). Germline loops: CDR1 SGHDN, CDR2 FVKESK. V lost 5 bases and J 7 bases, leaving 11 bases between the germline ends. The CDR3 runs to 13 residues.

The chain is built from TRBV5-5 and TRBJ1-4; the D is unclear. V was clipped by 6 bases and J by 0 bases, with 12 bases between them. CDR3 length: 15 residues. Germline V gene lookup returns CDR1 SGHKS and CDR2 YYEKEE (reference sequence). CDR3 residues: CASNPSVATNEKLFF. In DNA, the CDR3 is TGTGCCAGCAACCCTAGCGTTGCAACTAATGAAAAACTGTTTTTT.

CDR3 in amino acids: CASSTEPNYGYTF. Written as DNA, the CDR3 is TGCGCCAGCAGCACAGAACCTAACTATGGCTACACCTTC. The chain couples TRBV5-1 to TRBJ1-2; no firm D call. The CDR3 consists of 13 residues. V lost 4 bases to trimming and J lost 0 bases, with 7 bases between them. Looked up from germline, CDR1 is SGHRS and CDR2 is YFSETQ.

The chain has TRBV5-6 and TRBJ1-1, with D tentatively TRBD1 (5 bases). The germline V gene has CDR1 SGHDT and CDR2 YYEEEE. Trimming shortened V by 1 base and J by 5 bases, and 6 bases separated the two germline ends. This CDR3 has 12 amino acids. CDR3 coding DNA: TGTGCCAGCAGCTTGCCAGGGACTGAAGCTTTCTTT. Its protein is CASSLPGTEAFF.

The genes are TRBV12-3 or TRBV12-4 and TRBJ1-1, with D perhaps matching TRBD1 (5 bases). The ends were cut back, 6 bases at V and 1 base at J, with 9 bases in the middle. The CDR3 is 13 amino acids. CDR3 amino acids: CASSPTANTEAFF. CDR3 bases: TGTGCCAGCAGCCCGACAGCGAACACTGAAGCTTTCTTT.

V is TRBV2 and J is TRBJ2-5; D is perhaps TRBD2 (6 bases). Trimming took off 7 bases at V and 5 bases at J, with 20 bases between the two ends. This CDR3 is 15 amino acids long. In germline, CDR1 is SNHLY, CDR2 FYNNEI. For the CDR3, the DNA is TGTGCCAGCACGACTAGTCACCCCGAGGGGGAGACCCAGTACTTC. As protein: CASTTSHPEGETQYF.

This chain connects TRBV29-1 to TRBJ2-5; 13 nucleotides line up with TRBD2. Germline V gene sequence: CDR1 SQVTM, CDR2 ANQGSEA. J lost 3 bases, V lost 6 bases, and 13 bases had no gene match. The CDR3 length is 17 residues. The CDR3 nucleotides are TGCAGCGTCGCCCCGACTAGCGGGGGGCCAGGGAAAGAGACCCAGTACTTC. It codes for CSVAPTSGGPGKETQYF.

This chain uses TRBV28 with TRBJ1-6, with D perhaps matching TRBD1 (5 bases). V lost 4 bases, J lost 9 bases, and 13 bases lay in between. Germline V gene data show CDR1 as MDHEN and CDR2 as SYDVKM. This CDR3 comprises 14 residues. CDR3 in amino acids: CASSSGGLGSPLHF. CDR3 in DNA: TGTGCCAGCAGTTCCGGGGGATTAGGTTCACCCCTCCACTTT.

The V gene is TRBV7-8, the J gene TRBJ1-1, with D uncertain. Trimming took 1 base from V and 0 from J, leaving 9 bases between them. This CDR3 region has 15 residues. Per the germline V gene, CDR1 is SGHVS and CDR2 is FQNEAQ. The CDR3 protein is CASSLGLRMNTEAFF. DNA for the CDR3: TGTGCCAGCAGCTTAGGACTGAGAATGAACACTGAAGCTTTCTTT. The complete variable domain, with remaining parts taken from reference TRBV7-8 and TRBJ1-1, reads GAGVSQSPRYKVAKRGQDVALRCDPISGHVSLFWYQQALGQGPEFLTYFQNEAQLDKSGLPSDRFFAERPEGSVSTLKIQRTQQEDSAVYLCASSLGLRMNTEAFFGQGTRLTVV.

The chain carries TRBV5-1 and TRBJ1-4, with D perhaps TRBD1 (6 bases). With 1 base removed from V and 4 bases from J, the gap between germline ends came to 11 bases. There are 15 residues in the CDR3. Germline values: CDR1 SGHRS, CDR2 YFSETQ. This CDR3 is CASSLLGQYNEKLFF. The DNA for the CDR3 is TGCGCCAGCAGCTTGTTAGGACAGTATAATGAAAAACTGTTTTTT.

The V and J genes are TRBV18 and TRBJ1-4; D gene uncertain. V was clipped by 4 bases and J by 7 bases, with 10 bases between them. The CDR3 covers 13 residues. Germline CDR1 is KGHSH and CDR2 is LQKENI. CDR3 nucleotides: TGTGCCAGCTCACGGACCCGGGGTGAAAAACTGTTTTTT. Translating it yields CASSRTRGEKLFF.

This chain uses TRBV20-1 with TRBJ1-1; D is possibly TRBD1 (5 bases). Germline V gives CDR1 DFQATT, CDR2 SNEGSKA (reference sequence). The CDR3 sequence is 16 residues long. The V gene lost 4 bases and the J gene lost 6 bases, with 24 bases spanning the gap. This chain's CDR3 is CSATEGGGIPDAEAFF. In DNA, the CDR3 is TGCAGTGCTACTGAGGGCGGGGGGATCCCGGACGCTGAAGCTTTCTTT.

This clone was detected a few times. The chain carries TRBV4-2 and TRBJ1-5; no clear D gene. Germline values: CDR1 LGHNA, CDR2 YNFKEQ. The CDR3 totals 14 residues. V lost 5 bases, J lost 3 bases, and 11 bases lay in between. The CDR3: CASSSLGDNQPQHF. In nucleotides, the CDR3 is TGTGCCAGCAGCTCGCTGGGAGACAATCAGCCCCAGCATTTT.